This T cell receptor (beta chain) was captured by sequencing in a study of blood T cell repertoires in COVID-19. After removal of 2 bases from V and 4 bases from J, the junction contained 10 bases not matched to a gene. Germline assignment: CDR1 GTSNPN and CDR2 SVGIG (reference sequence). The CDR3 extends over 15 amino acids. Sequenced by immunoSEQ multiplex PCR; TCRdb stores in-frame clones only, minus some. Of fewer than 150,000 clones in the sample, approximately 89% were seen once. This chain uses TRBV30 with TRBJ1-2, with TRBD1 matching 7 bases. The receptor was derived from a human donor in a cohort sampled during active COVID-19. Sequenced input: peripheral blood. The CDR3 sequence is CAWSKEDRPSYGYTF. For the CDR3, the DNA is TGTGCCTGGAGTAAAGAGGACAGGCCCTCCTATGGCTACACCTTC.